This TCR beta chain emerged from a study of blood T cell repertoires in COVID-19. Study-level information: Italy, Spain and the United States were the sources of the convalescent and acute COVID-19 samples.

The authors' processing: Estimation of nucleated cell counts relied on the amplification of reference gene primers. Assay used: immunoSEQ multiplex PCR; TCRdb lists only in-frame clones, some missing. V, J and clone size are taken as reported in that table, and D and trimming were inferred from the DNA itself. The sample consists of approximately 76,000 clones, about three quarters of them appearing once. Sequencing was done on a sample of peripheral blood. This clonotype was sampled from an older woman with acute or convalescent COVID-19.

DNA for the CDR3: TGCGCCAGCACTGGGACTCTAGCCTACGAGCAGTACTTC. Amino acid sequence: CASTGTLAYEQYF. The chain links TRBV5-1 to TRBJ2-7; tentatively, D is TRBD2 (6 bases). Germline V gene lookup returns CDR1 SGHRS and CDR2 YFSETQ. The CDR3 covers 13 residues. Trimming stripped 6 bases from V and 2 bases from J, with 12 bases between.